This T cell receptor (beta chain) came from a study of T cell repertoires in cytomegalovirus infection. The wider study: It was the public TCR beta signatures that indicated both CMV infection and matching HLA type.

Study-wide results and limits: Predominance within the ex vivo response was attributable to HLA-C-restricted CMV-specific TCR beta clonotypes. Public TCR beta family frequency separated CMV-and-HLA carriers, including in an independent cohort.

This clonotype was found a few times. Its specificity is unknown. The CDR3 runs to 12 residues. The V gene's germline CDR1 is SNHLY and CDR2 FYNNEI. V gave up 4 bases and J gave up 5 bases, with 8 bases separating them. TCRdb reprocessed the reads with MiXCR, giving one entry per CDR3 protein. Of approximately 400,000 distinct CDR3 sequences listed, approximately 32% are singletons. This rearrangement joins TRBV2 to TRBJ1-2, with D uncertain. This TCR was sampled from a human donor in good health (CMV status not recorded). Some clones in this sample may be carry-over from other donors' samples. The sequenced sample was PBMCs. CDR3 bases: TGTGCCAGCAGTGTAATGGAGTATGGCTACACCTTC. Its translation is CASSVMEYGYTF.